The 4 T cell receptor beta chains presented below share a single source sample, sequenced in a study of cytomegalovirus exposure and HLA in healthy donors. The primer mix had 60 Vbeta and 13 Jbeta primers. Repertoires were generated with immunoSEQ multiplex PCR, while TCRdb's copy carries only in-frame clones and drops some. The repertoire holds 70,000 to 95,000 clones, around 82% seen once, with about 3% in the top ten. The sequenced sample was PBMCs. The receptors stem from a man aged 50-60 years in good health and CMV-seronegative.

Remarks on this clone: At one boundary the junction diverges from the germline segment, which might be a read error. This CDR3 is CSSSGDRGQKLFF. Written as DNA, the CDR3 is TGTTCCAGCAGCGGGGACAGGGGGCAAAAACTGTTTTTT. The V gene is TRBV7-9, the J gene TRBJ1-4, with 12 bases that match TRBD1. Germline CDR1 SEHNR, CDR2 FQNEAQ (reference sequence). CDR3 length equals 13 residues.

This clone was recorded many times. The V gene is TRBV30, the J gene TRBJ1-6; D is uncertain. The V gene lost 2 bases and the J gene lost 6 bases, with 8 bases spanning the gap. The CDR3 spans 13 residues. CDR1 GTSNPN and CDR2 SVGIG come from the germline V gene (reference sequence). In DNA form, the CDR3 reads TGTGCCTGGAGTCTAACGCCTAATTCACCCCTCCACTTT. Translation: CAWSLTPNSPLHF.

The CDR3 protein is CSVIQNIQETQYF. The CDR3 DNA reads TGCAGCGTAATCCAGAATATCCAAGAGACCCAGTACTTC. The chain is built from TRBV29-1 and TRBJ2-5, with no clear D. Germline V gene lookup returns CDR1 SQVTM and CDR2 ANQGSEA. CDR3 size: 13 residues. V lost 6 bases and J lost 1, with 12 bases in between.

In nucleotides, the CDR3 is TGTGCCAGCATTAGCTCTGGGGCCAACGTCCTGACTTTC. Its protein product is CASISSGANVLTF. The chain uses TRBV28 and TRBJ2-6, with D hard to call. The germline V gene has CDR1 MDHEN and CDR2 SYDVKM. V shed 7 bases and J shed 0 bases, with 4 bases lying between them. The CDR3 runs 13 residues.